The 8 T cell receptor beta chains in this list originate from one sample, sequenced in a study of blood T cell repertoires in COVID-19. TCRdb's table, derived via immunoSEQ multiplex PCR, lists solely in-frame clones and lacks some. The data show approximately 90,000 clones, 75% to 95% seen once. The specimen sequenced was peripheral blood. Receptor source: a man aged 55 to 70 with acute or convalescent COVID-19.

The CDR3 loop reads CASSAGGLGETQYF. CDR3 bases: TGTGCCAGCAGCGCAGGGGGCTTGGGGGAGACCCAGTACTTC. The V call is TRBV6-5, the J call TRBJ2-5; 8 positions agree with TRBD1. Trimming at V came to 6 bases and at J to 5 bases, leaving 8 bases not matched to a gene. The CDR3 is 14 residues long. CDR1 is MNHEY, CDR2 SVGAGI, per germline.

In this sample, this clone turned up a few times. This chain joins TRBV29-1 and TRBJ1-1; TRBD1 agrees at 9 bases. CDR3 length: 12 amino acids. Losses at the gene ends were 7 bases for V and 4 bases for J; bases not matched to a gene: 4. Germline lookup yields CDR1 SQVTM and CDR2 ANQGSEA. CDR3 loop: CSAVDRGTEAFF. In nucleotides, the CDR3 is TGCAGCGCCGTGGACAGGGGCACTGAAGCTTTCTTT. Together with reference TRBV29-1 and TRBJ1-1, the CDR3 gives the full variable domain: SAVISQKPSRDICQRGTSLTIQCQVDSQVTMMFWYRQQPGQSLTLIATANQGSEATYESGFVIDKFPISRPNLTFSTLTVSNMSPEDSSIYLCSAVDRGTEAFFGQGTRLTVV.

This sequence joins TRBV10-1 and TRBJ1-1; D uncertain. The V gene lost 3 bases and the J gene lost 0 bases, with 5 bases spanning the gap. CDR3 size: 13 residues. In germline, CDR1 is WNHNN, CDR2 SYGVQD (reference sequence). This chain's CDR3 is CASSEDLNTEAFF. The DNA for the CDR3 is TGCGCCAGCAGTGAAGACTTGAACACTGAAGCTTTCTTT.

The V and J genes are TRBV18 and TRBJ1-3; D not certain. V was shortened by 3 bases and J by 0 bases, with 9 bases between the two germline ends. Germline loops: CDR1 KGHSH, CDR2 LQKENI. The CDR3 spans 15 residues. In nucleotides, the CDR3 is TGTGCCAGCTCACCCCAGTCAGACTCTGGAAACACCATATATTTT. Amino acids: CASSPQSDSGNTIYF.

This chain links TRBV9 with TRBJ1-3; D gene uncertain. This CDR3 region has 15 residues. Germline CDR1 and CDR2: SGDLS and YYNGEE. Deletions cut 4 bases from V and 1 base from J, with 12 bases between. Here the CDR3 DNA reads TGTGCCAGCAGCCCAGAGGTGGGTTCTGGAAACACCATATATTTT. Its translation: CASSPEVGSGNTIYF. Using reference TRBV9 and TRBJ1-3 for the parts outside the CDR3, the full variable domain is DSGVTQTPKHLITATGQRVTLRCSPRSGDLSVYWYQQSLDQGLQFLIQYYNGEERAKGNILERFSAQQFPDLHSELNLSSLELGDSALYFCASSPEVGSGNTIYFGEGSWLTVV.

As to this clone: At one end, the junction sequence differs from germline, possibly due to a read error. CDR3 DNA sequence: TGTGCCAGCAGTCAAGCGCGGAGGGGCTCTGGAAACACCATATATTTT. Its translation: CASSQARRGSGNTIYF. The chain is built from TRBV3-1 (or the pseudogene TRBV3-2) and TRBJ1-3, with D possibly being TRBD1 (5 bases). The CDR3 covers 16 residues. The germline CDR1 and CDR2 sequences are LGHDT and YNNKEL (reference sequence).

The chain is built from TRBV2 and TRBJ1-5, with 9 bases lining up with TRBD1. Germline V CDR1 and CDR2: SNHLY, FYNNEI. The ends lost 2 bases at V and 9 bases at J; junction bases unmatched: 8. This CDR3 contains 15 residues. The CDR3 reads CASSESMTGGWPQHF. CDR3 DNA: TGTGCCAGCAGTGAATCGATGACAGGGGGGTGGCCCCAGCATTTT.

V gene TRBV7-2 combines with J gene TRBJ2-5, with D possibly TRBD2 on 6 matching bases. The germline V gene has CDR1 SGHTA and CDR2 FQGNSA. The CDR3 is 15 residues long. The V gene lost 2 bases and the J gene lost 4 bases, with 14 bases spanning the gap. This chain's CDR3 is CASSLRRALGETQYF. The CDR3 nucleotides read TGTGCCAGCAGCTTAAGGAGGGCACTAGGAGAGACCCAGTACTTC.